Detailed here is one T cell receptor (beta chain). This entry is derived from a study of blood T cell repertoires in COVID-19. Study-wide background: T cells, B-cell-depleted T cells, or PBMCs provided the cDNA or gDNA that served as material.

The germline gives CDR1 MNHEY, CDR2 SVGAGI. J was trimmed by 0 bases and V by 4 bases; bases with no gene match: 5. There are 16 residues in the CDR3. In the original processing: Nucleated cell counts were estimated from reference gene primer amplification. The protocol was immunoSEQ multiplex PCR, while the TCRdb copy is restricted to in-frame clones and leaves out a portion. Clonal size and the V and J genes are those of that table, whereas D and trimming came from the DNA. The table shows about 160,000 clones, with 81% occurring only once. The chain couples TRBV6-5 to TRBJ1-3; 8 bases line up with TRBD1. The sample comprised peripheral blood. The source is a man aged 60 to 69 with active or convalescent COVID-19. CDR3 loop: CASSLTGESSGNTIYF. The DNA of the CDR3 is TGTGCCAGCAGTTTGACAGGGGAAAGCTCTGGAAACACCATATATTTT.